The 30 T cell receptor beta chains reported below all come from one sample, sequenced in a study of beta chain features in type 1 diabetes. Study-wide results and caveats: Patients with Type 1 diabetes showed moderately but significantly shorter TCRB CDR3s in all four CD4+ subsets.

The entirety of the isolated RNA underwent reverse transcription, so expressed TCRB transcripts were sequenced. The data were produced by immunoSEQ multiplex PCR, yet TCRdb's version contains in-frame clones alone and is incomplete. In the table there are hundreds of thousands of clones, roughly an eighth of which are singletons. No antigen is known for these receptors. The sequencing input was naive CD4+ T cells from blood. The receptors here all came from a man aged 18 to 29 with type 1 diabetes.

The rearrangement joins TRBV27 to TRBJ2-3, with unresolved D. This CDR3 contains 15 residues. The V gene's germline CDR1 is MNHEY and CDR2 SMNVEV (reference sequence). V lost 3 bases to trimming and J lost 3 bases, with 13 bases between them. The CDR3 DNA follows: TGTGCCAGCAGTTTTCGGCAGGATTTTACAGATACGCAGTATTTT. Its protein is CASSFRQDFTDTQYF.

This CDR3 is CASSLGFREQYF. CDR3 coding DNA: TGTGCCAGCAGTTTAGGTTTCCGCGAGCAGTACTTC. The chain joins TRBV28 to TRBJ2-7; D unclear. Trimming removed 2 bases at V and 6 bases at J, with 8 bases between. CDR1 and CDR2 from the germline V gene are MDHEN and SYDVKM. The CDR3 runs to 12 residues.

This clone appeared a few times. The rearrangement uses TRBV4-1 and TRBJ2-1; D possibly corresponds to TRBD2 (5 bases). V lost 4 bases and J lost 3, with 13 bases in between. The CDR3 is 15 residues long. Germline lookup yields CDR1 MGHRA and CDR2 YSYEKL. The CDR3 DNA follows: TGCGCCAGCAGCCCAGGACTCGCTGTCTACAATGAGCAGTTCTTC. Amino acid sequence: CASSPGLAVYNEQFF.

This clone showed up just a few times. The rearrangement uses TRBV2 and TRBJ2-1; perhaps TRBD2 as D (6 bases). Germline V gives CDR1 SNHLY, CDR2 FYNNEI. V lost 7 bases and J lost 7, with 17 bases in between. CDR3 length equals 14 residues. The chain's CDR3 is CASIRRWRDNEQFF. CDR3 bases: TGTGCCAGCATCCGGAGGTGGAGGGATAATGAGCAGTTCTTC.

The chain couples TRBV2 to TRBJ2-2; D ambiguous. The V gene lost 6 bases and the J gene lost 7 bases, with 3 bases spanning the gap. The CDR3 is made up of 10 amino acids. Germline values: CDR1 SNHLY, CDR2 FYNNEI. The CDR3 reads CASRDGELFF. In DNA, the CDR3 is TGTGCCAGCAGGGACGGGGAGCTGTTTTTT. The full variable domain, rest sourced from reference TRBV2 and TRBJ2-2, is EPEVTQTPSHQVTQMGQEVILRCVPISNHLYFYWYRQILGQKVEFLVSFYNNEISEKSEIFDDQFSVERPDGSNFTLKIRSTKLEDSAMYFCASRDGELFFGEGSRLTVL.

This clone showed up just a few times. J is TRBJ2-2 and V is TRBV4-1; 10 bases are a match to TRBD2. The J segment lost 4 bases and the V segment lost 1 base, leaving 6 bases of the junction unmatched. Germline V gives CDR1 MGHRA, CDR2 YSYEKL. CDR3 length equals 17 residues. The CDR3, as DNA: TGCGCCAGCAGCCAAGGGCTAGCGGGAGAAGTCACCGGGGAGCTGTTTTTT. Its translation is CASSQGLAGEVTGELFF.

The chain links TRBV10-2 to TRBJ2-3; 12 bases are a match to TRBD2. The V and J ends lost 3 bases and 3 bases, in that order; junction bases with no gene match: 10. The CDR3 runs 18 residues. CDR1 and CDR2 from the germline V gene are WSHSY and SAAADI. The CDR3 DNA follows: TGCGCCAGCAGTGATATCCCCACTAGCGGGGGGTTAACAGATACGCAGTATTTT. This translates into CASSDIPTSGGLTDTQYF.

This clone has a handful of counts. The J gene is TRBJ1-2, the V gene TRBV5-1, with D uncertain. Germline assignment: CDR1 SGHRS and CDR2 YFSETQ. CDR3 length: 14 amino acids. V gave up 0 bases and J gave up 0 bases, with 6 bases separating them. This chain's CDR3 is CASSLDPPNYGYTF. The CDR3, as DNA: TGCGCCAGCAGCTTGGACCCCCCTAACTATGGCTACACCTTC.

This chain links TRBV30 with TRBJ1-6; the D is unclear. Germline V CDR1 and CDR2: GTSNPN, SVGIG (reference sequence). V was shortened by 5 bases and J by 8 bases, with 7 bases between the two germline ends. The CDR3 loop spans 11 amino acids. CDR3 in DNA: TGTGCCTGGGGGATCTATTCACCCCTCCACTTT. Translated, it gives CAWGIYSPLHF.

Here the CDR3 DNA reads TGTGCCAGCAGTGAAATGTCGGTCGGGATGGCTAACTATGGCTACACCTTC. The encoded protein is CASSEMSVGMANYGYTF. The chain links TRBV25-1 to TRBJ1-2; D not resolved. In germline, CDR1 is MGHDK, CDR2 SYGVNS. This CDR3 spans 17 amino acids. V shed 2 bases and J shed 0 bases, with 16 bases lying between them.

This chain connects TRBV11-2 to TRBJ2-1, with 10 bases matching TRBD2. The V gene's germline CDR1 is SGHAT and CDR2 FQNNGV. The CDR3 contains 15 residues. V gave up 6 bases and J gave up 3 bases; unmatched junction bases: 5. CDR3 amino acids: CASRQLAGSYNEQFF. The CDR3 DNA sequence: TGTGCCAGCAGGCAACTAGCGGGGAGCTACAATGAGCAGTTCTTC.

CDR3 nucleotides: TGTGCCAGCAGCTTAAGCTCCGAGGTCAATTCACCCCTCCACTTT. It specifies CASSLSSEVNSPLHF. This rearrangement joins TRBV7-6 to TRBJ1-6; D gene unclear. The CDR3 is 15 amino acids. V shed 2 bases and J shed 7 bases, with 12 bases lying between them. Germline V gene data show CDR1 as SGHVS and CDR2 as FNYEAQ.

The chain links TRBV5-1 to TRBJ2-3; D call uncertain. This CDR3 spans 14 amino acids. Trimming pared 0 bases from V and 6 bases from J, leaving 11 bases between. Germline V gene lookup returns CDR1 SGHRS and CDR2 YFSETQ. The CDR3 DNA follows: TGCGCCAGCAGCTTGGAGCGATCCGCCGATACGCAGTATTTT. Its protein is CASSLERSADTQYF.

This rearrangement joins TRBV5-6 to TRBJ2-4, with 10 bases that match TRBD1. The J segment lost 9 bases and the V segment lost 4 bases, leaving 16 bases of the junction unmatched. This CDR3 comprises 17 residues. CDR1 and CDR2 from the germline V gene are SGHDT and YYEEEE. CDR3: CASSPAPGTGEEGIQYF. Here the CDR3 DNA reads TGTGCCAGCAGCCCTGCTCCCGGGACAGGGGAAGAGGGCATTCAGTACTTC.

This clone came up a few times. The chain joins TRBV2 to TRBJ1-1, with D possibly matching TRBD1 (5 bases). Germline loops: CDR1 SNHLY, CDR2 FYNNEI. Trimming removed 5 bases from V and 0 bases from J, with 16 bases in between. The CDR3 consists of 16 residues. The CDR3: CASSNYPGPMNTEAFF. CDR3 DNA: TGTGCCAGCAGTAATTATCCGGGACCCATGAACACTGAAGCTTTCTTT.

The chain links TRBV10-3 to TRBJ2-3, with TRBD1 matching over 9 bases. Germline trimming cut 5 bases from V and 5 bases from J; bases unmatched to any gene: 2. Germline CDR1 ENHRY, CDR2 SYGVKD. The CDR3 covers 13 residues. The CDR3 coding sequence is TGTGCCATCAGTACGGGACAGGGAGATACGCAGTATTTT. Translating it yields CAISTGQGDTQYF.

The genes are TRBV5-1 and TRBJ1-5, with 9 bases identical to TRBD1. The ends lost 1 base at V and 3 bases at J; junction bases unmatched: 5. The germline V gene has CDR1 SGHRS and CDR2 YFSETQ. The CDR3 runs to 16 residues. This CDR3 reads CASSLLGQGNNQPQHF. The CDR3 bases are TGCGCCAGCAGCTTGCTGGGACAGGGAAACAATCAGCCCCAGCATTTT. Using reference TRBV5-1 and TRBJ1-5 for the parts outside the CDR3, the full variable domain is KAGVTQTPRYLIKTRGQQVTLSCSPISGHRSVSWYQQTPGQGLQFLFEYFSETQRNKGNFPGRFSGRQFSNSRSEMNVSTLELGDSALYLCASSLLGQGNNQPQHFGDGTRLSIL.

The chain combines TRBV5-1 with TRBJ2-4; 9 nucleotides agree with TRBD1. This CDR3 spans 15 amino acids. With 4 bases clipped from V and 1 base from J, the junction kept 3 bases outside the gene matches. CDR1 and CDR2 from the germline V gene are SGHRS and YFSETQ. The CDR3 region is CASSQGTGAKNIQYF. The CDR3 nucleotides read TGCGCCAGCAGCCAAGGGACAGGGGCCAAAAACATTCAGTACTTC.

The rearrangement uses TRBV7-9 and TRBJ2-2; tentative D call: TRBD2 (5 bases). Deletions cut 5 bases from V and 8 bases from J, with 18 bases between. From germline, CDR1 is SEHNR and CDR2 FQNEAQ (reference sequence). The CDR3 has 15 residues. CDR3 coding DNA: TGTGCCAGCAGCCCGAGGCCTAGCATGCAAGGGGAGCTGTTTTTT. It yields the protein CASSPRPSMQGELFF.

The rearrangement joins TRBV2 to TRBJ1-2; D is unresolved. This CDR3 has 14 residues. Germline loops: CDR1 SNHLY, CDR2 FYNNEI. Trimming shortened V by 4 bases and J by 3 bases, and 12 bases separated the two germline ends. The CDR3 reads CASSVGGYDYGYTF. CDR3 sequence (DNA): TGTGCCAGCAGTGTCGGAGGGTATGACTATGGCTACACCTTC.

This clone was counted a few times. This rearrangement joins TRBV2 to TRBJ2-3, with 10 positions matching TRBD1. The trim removed 4 bases at V and 2 bases at J, leaving 6 bases unmatched. Germline V CDR1 and CDR2: SNHLY, FYNNEI. The CDR3 spans 16 residues. DNA of the CDR3: TGTGCCAGCAGTGGATGGACAGGGGGGAACACAGATACGCAGTATTTT. Encoded protein: CASSGWTGGNTDTQYF.

The V and J genes are TRBV10-3 and TRBJ2-3, with a possible D match to TRBD2 (5 bases). This CDR3 has 15 amino acids. With 8 bases removed from V and 2 bases from J, the gap between germline ends came to 17 bases. Germline loops: CDR1 ENHRY, CDR2 SYGVKD. This CDR3 reads CAIGGLERFTDTQYF. The CDR3 nucleotides are TGTGCCATCGGAGGACTGGAGAGATTCACAGATACGCAGTATTTT.

This clone was detected a few times. The genes are TRBV5-1 and TRBJ1-3; possibly TRBD1 for D (5 bases). V was shortened by 1 base and J by 0 bases, with 11 bases between the two germline ends. The CDR3 sequence is 16 residues long. The germline gives CDR1 SGHRS, CDR2 YFSETQ. The CDR3: CASSLYQDNSGNTIYF. The CDR3 DNA reads TGCGCCAGCAGCTTGTATCAGGACAACTCTGGAAACACCATATATTTT.

This clone has only a few counts. The rearrangement joins TRBV27 to TRBJ1-2, with D unresolved. The germline V and J ends were trimmed by 5 bases and 4 bases, with 17 bases remaining between them. The CDR3 contains 15 residues. The germline V gene encodes CDR1 MNHEY and CDR2 SMNVEV (reference sequence). The CDR3: CASSVGWADFYGYTF. Here the CDR3 DNA reads TGTGCCAGCAGTGTCGGATGGGCGGACTTCTATGGCTACACCTTC.

The chain combines TRBV7-9 with TRBJ2-5, with unresolved D. Germline V lookup: CDR1 SEHNR, CDR2 FQNEAQ (reference sequence). The CDR3 covers 12 residues. The V and J ends lost 3 bases and 1 base respectively, with 3 bases between them. CDR3 residues: CASSLVQETQYF. The CDR3 DNA sequence: TGTGCCAGCAGCTTGGTCCAAGAGACCCAGTACTTC. The entire variable domain, with the rest obtained from reference TRBV7-9 and TRBJ2-5, is as follows: DTGVSQNPRHKITKRGQNVTFRCDPISEHNRLYWYRQTLGQGPEFLTYFQNEAQLEKSRLLSDRFSAERPKGSFSTLEIQRTEQGDSAMYLCASSLVQETQYFGPGTRLLVL.

V usage is TRBV4-1 and J usage is TRBJ1-5, with D perhaps matching TRBD1 (5 bases). The V end was cut by 0 bases, the J end by 1 base, with 10 bases between. The CDR3 has 16 residues. Germline V gene lookup returns CDR1 MGHRA and CDR2 YSYEKL. As DNA, the CDR3 is TGCGCCAGCAGCCAAGAGGGACGCCTGAGCAATCAGCCCCAGCATTTT. Its protein product is CASSQEGRLSNQPQHF.

This clone has a handful of counts. This chain uses TRBV29-1 with TRBJ1-2, with 7 bases matching TRBD1. Looked up from germline, CDR1 is SQVTM and CDR2 is ANQGSEA. V lost 3 bases, J lost 5 bases, and 9 bases stayed unmatched. This CDR3 region has 14 residues. The CDR3 protein is CSVDGQAEVYGYTF. The CDR3 DNA sequence: TGCAGCGTTGATGGACAGGCTGAAGTATATGGCTACACCTTC.

The chain links TRBV7-9 to TRBJ2-7; D is perhaps TRBD1 (6 bases). The CDR3 contains 14 residues. The V gene's germline CDR1 is SEHNR and CDR2 FQNEAQ (reference sequence). The germline V and J ends were trimmed by 4 bases and 5 bases, with 15 bases remaining between them. The CDR3 spells CASSSDRLPNEQYF. The CDR3 DNA sequence: TGTGCCAGCAGCTCAGACAGGCTCCCCAACGAGCAGTACTTC.

On this clone: Other nucleotide sequences from this sample produce the same CDR3. V gene TRBV5-1 combines with J gene TRBJ1-1, with 9 bases matching TRBD1. The length of the CDR3 is 15 residues. J was trimmed by 0 bases and V by 0 bases; bases with no gene match: 0. In germline, CDR1 is SGHRS, CDR2 YFSETQ. CDR3 protein: CASSLGQGVNTEAFF. The DNA for the CDR3 is TGCGCCAGCAGCTTGGGACAGGGGGTGAACACTGAAGCTTTCTTT.

This clone was counted only a few times. The chain carries TRBV7-2 and TRBJ2-3, with 8 bases matching TRBD1. Germline V gives CDR1 SGHTA, CDR2 FQGNSA. Losses at the gene ends were 5 bases for V and 3 bases for J; bases not matched to a gene: 4. The CDR3 is 14 amino acids. In DNA form, the CDR3 reads TGTGCCAGCAGCCTGGACAGGGTGACAGATACGCAGTATTTT. Translated, it gives CASSLDRVTDTQYF.